This T cell receptor (beta chain) stems from a study of PD-1 blockade in classical Hodgkin lymphoma. As for the study in general: Intravenous delivery of nivolumab at 3 mg/kg to patients occurred every 2 weeks.

Findings of the study overall: A significant rise in TCR diversity was seen by C4D1 for CD4+ cells but not for CD8+ cells. The study found complete responders had baseline diversity similar to newly diagnosed patients.

Every one of the patients relapsed after autologous stem cell transplantation (brentuximab vedotin exposure was variable). Under best response, outcomes were complete response, partial response or progressive disease. Generated by immunoSEQ multiplex PCR, the TCRdb table keeps only in-frame clones and is missing some. The sample lists 60,000 to 65,000 clones; about 91% were seen once. A word on this clone: The antigen remains undetermined.

CDR3 length: 14 residues. From germline, CDR1 is LNHDA and CDR2 SQIVND (reference sequence). Trimming took 8 bases from V and 6 from J, leaving 20 bases between them. This TCR was recovered from a human donor with classical Hodgkin lymphoma. The chain recombines TRBV19 with TRBJ2-7, with a weak D call TRBD1 (5 bases). The starting material was peripheral blood mononuclear cells (PBMCs), obtained at baseline. This CDR3 reads CASGSGQGGFEQYF. The DNA of the CDR3 is TGTGCCAGTGGTTCCGGGCAGGGTGGTTTCGAGCAGTACTTC.